These 20 T cell receptor beta chains were all obtained from the same sample, sequenced in a study of T cell responses to AZD1222 COVID-19 vaccine. Profiled with immunoSEQ multiplex PCR; TCRdb holds only in-frame clones, not every one. This sample has tens of thousands of clones, with approximately 90% found just once. The sample in question was peripheral blood, obtained 28 days after the second AZD1222 dose. The receptors originated from an adult who received the AZD1222 COVID-19 vaccine.

This sequence joins TRBV28 and TRBJ2-7; 9 nucleotides align to TRBD1. J was trimmed by 6 bases and V by 4 bases; bases with no gene match: 10. Per the germline V gene, CDR1 is MDHEN and CDR2 is SYDVKM. The CDR3 loop spans 15 amino acids. CDR3 in DNA: TGTGCCAGCAGTTCAAACCGGGACAGGGTGGTCGAGCAGTACTTC. Residues: CASSSNRDRVVEQYF.

The chain couples TRBV28 to TRBJ2-5; 11 bases fit TRBD1. This CDR3 comprises 14 residues. Per germline, CDR1 MDHEN and CDR2 SYDVKM. Trimming cost V 5 bases and J 8 bases; bases outside gene matches: 7. The CDR3 here is CASSKPGQGGTQYF. The CDR3 DNA reads TGTGCCAGCAGTAAACCGGGACAGGGGGGAACCCAGTACTTC.

This clone is a singleton in its sample. The genes are TRBV20-1 and TRBJ2-5; weak D call: TRBD1 (6 bases). The V end was cut by 3 bases, the J end by 5 bases, with 22 bases between. This CDR3 is built from 16 residues. Germline CDR1 DFQATT, CDR2 SNEGSKA (reference sequence). The CDR3 spells CSASPKGVVRLETQYF. As DNA, the CDR3 is TGCAGTGCTAGTCCGAAGGGGGTCGTTCGTTTGGAGACCCAGTACTTC.

The CDR3 reads CASRMVMNTEAFF. As DNA, the CDR3 is TGTGCCAGCCGTATGGTCATGAACACTGAAGCTTTCTTT. V and J are TRBV6-5 and TRBJ1-1, with unresolved D. Trimming pared 8 bases from V and 0 bases from J, leaving 10 bases between. The V gene's germline CDR1 is MNHEY and CDR2 SVGAGI. The CDR3 runs 13 residues.

The table lists this clone with a count of one. This rearrangement joins TRBV27 to TRBJ1-2; 8 bases map to TRBD1. The germline CDR1 and CDR2 sequences are MNHEY and SMNVEV (reference sequence). This CDR3 has 16 amino acids. With V trimmed by 7 bases and J by 3 bases, 13 bases remained unmatched. CDR3 coding DNA: TGTGCCAGCACACCCACCGGGACAGGCTTTTACTATGGCTACACCTTC. As protein: CASTPTGTGFYYGYTF.

In DNA, the CDR3 is TGCGCCAGCAGCTTTATCAGGGATAGCGGACAGGAAGCTTTCTTT. Translation: CASSFIRDSGQEAFF. This chain uses TRBV5-1 with TRBJ1-1; D perhaps matches TRBD1 (6 bases). Trimming took 2 bases from V and 8 from J, leaving 19 bases between them. This CDR3 has 15 amino acids. Germline-derived CDR1 and CDR2 are SGHRS and YFSETQ.

The CDR3 spells CASSLDPRPSTDTQYF. The CDR3 bases are TGTGCCAGCAGCTTGGATCCGCGGCCAAGCACAGATACGCAGTATTTT. The genes are TRBV5-4 and TRBJ2-3; no firm D call. This CDR3 region has 16 residues. Trimming took off 0 bases at V and 0 bases at J, with 11 bases between the two ends. Germline CDR1 and CDR2: SGHNT and YYREEE (reference sequence).

The sample holds a few counts of this clone. The chain is built from TRBV21-1 and TRBJ1-2. TRBV21-1 is deemed a pseudogene. The CDR3 covers 18 residues. The CDR3 DNA follows: TGTGCCAGCAGCAAACCCGGGACCCGCCCCCCTAGTGGCTATGGCTACACCTTC. Translation: CASSKPGTRPPSGYGYTF.

V gene TRBV6-1 combines with J gene TRBJ2-7; the D gene is possibly TRBD2 (7 bases). The V end lost 0 bases, the J end lost 5 bases, and 11 bases lay between the germline ends. Per the germline V gene, CDR1 is MNHNS and CDR2 is SASEGT. This CDR3 region has 14 residues. The CDR3 region has the DNA TGTGCCAGCAGTGAAGCGGGGGGGCGGAACGAGCAGTACTTC. This codes for CASSEAGGRNEQYF.

This chain uses TRBV5-4 with TRBJ2-1; TRBD2 agrees at 9 bases. CDR1 SGHNT and CDR2 YYREEE come from the germline V gene (reference sequence). Unmatched junction bases numbered 12, after V lost 4 bases and J lost 4 bases. CDR3 length: 17 amino acids. Here the CDR3 reads CASSPPLTSGDYNEQFF. In nucleotides, the CDR3 is TGTGCCAGCAGCCCTCCCCTGACTAGCGGTGATTACAATGAGCAGTTCTTC.

The chain has TRBV5-6 and TRBJ2-5; TRBD1 matches at 9 bases. J gave up 4 bases and V 4 bases, and 8 bases lay outside the gene matches. This CDR3 is built from 15 residues. Germline CDR1 is SGHDT and CDR2 is YYEEEE. The CDR3 coding sequence is TGTGCCAGCAGCGAAACCGGGACAGGGAGAGAGACCCAGTACTTC. This codes for CASSETGTGRETQYF.

V is TRBV5-1 and J is TRBJ2-7; D gene unclear. Looked up from germline, CDR1 is SGHRS and CDR2 is YFSETQ. Trimming removed 2 bases at V and 7 bases at J, with 7 bases between. CDR3 size: 11 residues. CDR3 nucleotide sequence: TGCGCCAGCAGCTTACCAAATGAGCAGTACTTC. Amino acid sequence: CASSLPNEQYF.

This clone was observed a single time. This chain joins TRBV15 and TRBJ1-2; D unclear. V lost 1 base to trimming and J lost 0 bases, with 6 bases between them. This CDR3 region has 14 residues. The germline V gene encodes CDR1 LNHNV and CDR2 YYDKDF (reference sequence). CDR3 residues: CATSRGATNYGYTF. CDR3 DNA: TGTGCCACCAGCAGAGGCGCCACTAACTATGGCTACACCTTC.

This chain joins TRBV28 and TRBJ2-5, with TRBD2 matching 9 bases. This CDR3 is built from 12 residues. With V trimmed by 7 bases and J by 4 bases, 1 base remained unmatched. Germline loops: CDR1 MDHEN, CDR2 SYDVKM. DNA of the CDR3: TGTGCCAGCAAAGCGGGGGGAGAGACCCAGTACTTC. Translated: CASKAGGETQYF.

The chain carries TRBV2 and TRBJ1-3; D gene unclear. V gave up 6 bases and J gave up 4 bases, with 10 bases separating them. Germline CDR1 and CDR2: SNHLY and FYNNEI. The CDR3 runs 13 residues. The CDR3 sequence is CASSAGPGNTIYF. The DNA for the CDR3 is TGTGCCAGCAGCGCTGGACCGGGAAACACCATATATTTT.

The CDR3 region is CASSEGELFF. In DNA form, the CDR3 reads TGTGCCAGCAGTGAGGGGGAGCTGTTTTTT. The V call is TRBV6-1, the J call TRBJ2-2; D call uncertain. Trimming removed 3 bases from V and 8 bases from J, with 1 base in between. The CDR3 spans 10 residues. Germline CDR1 and CDR2: MNHNS and SASEGT.

This clone was detected only once. The chain employs TRBV18 and TRBJ1-2, with 10 bases matching TRBD1. This CDR3 comprises 14 residues. Germline lookup yields CDR1 KGHSH and CDR2 LQKENI. With 5 bases clipped from V and 4 bases from J, the junction kept 4 bases outside the gene matches. The CDR3 DNA reads TGTGCCAGCTCAGTCCGACAGGGGGCCTATGGCTACACCTTC. It codes for CASSVRQGAYGYTF.

This clone was seen once. J is TRBJ1-6 and V is TRBV28, with TRBD1 as a possible D gene (6 bases). Trimming pared 8 bases from V and 11 bases from J, leaving 19 bases between. Per the germline V gene, CDR1 is MDHEN and CDR2 is SYDVKM. The CDR3 is 14 residues long. The CDR3 nucleotides read TGTGCCAGCCATGAGGACAGTCTGGCTACACCCCTCCACTTT. Amino acid sequence: CASHEDSLATPLHF.

The CDR3 DNA reads as TGTGCCACCAGCTCCTACTCCGGACAGAACACAGATACGCAGTATTTT. It is translated as CATSSYSGQNTDTQYF. The V and J genes are TRBV15 and TRBJ2-3, with a possible D match to TRBD1 (6 bases). The CDR3 extends over 16 amino acids. V was shortened by 5 bases and J by 2 bases, with 17 bases between the two germline ends. CDR1 is LNHNV and CDR2 is YYDKDF in the germline V gene (reference sequence).

The chain couples TRBV10-3 to TRBJ1-2; 10 bases line up with TRBD1. Germline trimming cut 6 bases from V and 8 bases from J; bases unmatched to any gene: 9. CDR3 length: 14 amino acids. The germline V gene encodes CDR1 ENHRY and CDR2 SYGVKD. For the CDR3, the DNA is TGTGCCATCAGAGACCGCGGGACAGGGGTCGGCTACACCTTC. This sequence encodes CAIRDRGTGVGYTF.